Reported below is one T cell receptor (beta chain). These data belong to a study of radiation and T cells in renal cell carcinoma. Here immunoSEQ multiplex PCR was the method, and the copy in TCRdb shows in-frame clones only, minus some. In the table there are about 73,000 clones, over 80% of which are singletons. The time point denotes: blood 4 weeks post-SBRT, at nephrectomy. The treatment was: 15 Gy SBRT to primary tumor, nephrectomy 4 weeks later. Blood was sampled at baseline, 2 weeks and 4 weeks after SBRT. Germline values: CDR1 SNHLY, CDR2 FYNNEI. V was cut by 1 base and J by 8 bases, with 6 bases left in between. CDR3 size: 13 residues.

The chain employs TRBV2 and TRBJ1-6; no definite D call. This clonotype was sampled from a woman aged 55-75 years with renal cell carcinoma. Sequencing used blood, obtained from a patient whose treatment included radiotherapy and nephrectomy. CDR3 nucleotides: TGTGCCAGCAGTGAAGAGGCTCATTCACCCCTCCACTTT. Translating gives CASSEEAHSPLHF. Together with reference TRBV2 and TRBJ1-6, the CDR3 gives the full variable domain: EPEVTQTPSHQVTQMGQEVILRCVPISNHLYFYWYRQILGQKVEFLVSFYNNEISEKSEIFDDQFSVERPDGSNFTLKIRSTKLEDSAMYFCASSEEAHSPLHFGNGTRLTVT.